Below are 21 T cell receptor beta chains sequenced from a single sample in a study of technical replicates of blood from a few donors listed by TCRdb under 2017. Libraries came from the immunoSEQ multiplex PCR assay. The table comes from immuneACCESS by way of TCRdb, which keeps in-frame sequences with V and J called. Part of the clones is missing from these tables; in studies checked, under half for an unresolved V gene and the rest for unknown reasons. Within this sample are tens of thousands of clones, with around 90% of them counted one time only. About 0.4% of the sample goes to the ten largest clones. The sequencing sample was made of T cells isolated from PBMCs. Every receptor here comes from a human donor in good health.

V gene TRBV9 combines with J gene TRBJ1-4; maybe TRBD1 (5 bases). V lost 0 bases to trimming and J lost 5 bases, with 11 bases between them. The CDR3 consists of 15 residues. Germline values: CDR1 SGDLS, CDR2 YYNGEE. In nucleotides, the CDR3 is TGTGCCAGCAGCGTAGCCGACAGAGTAAATGAAAAACTGTTTTTT. Its protein product is CASSVADRVNEKLFF.

V and J are TRBV28 and TRBJ2-3, with 7 positions matching TRBD2. Germline CDR1 is MDHEN and CDR2 is SYDVKM. The CDR3 sequence is 14 residues long. The junction had 7 bases not matched to a gene; V was cut back by 8 bases and J by 2 bases. The CDR3 is CASHGTSVTDTQYF. In DNA form, the CDR3 reads TGTGCCAGCCACGGAACTAGCGTCACAGATACGCAGTATTTT.

The chain employs TRBV19 and TRBJ2-3; 8 bases fit TRBD2. This CDR3 has 17 residues. The V gene's germline CDR1 is LNHDA and CDR2 SQIVND (reference sequence). V gave up 0 bases and J gave up 3 bases; unmatched junction bases: 8. CDR3 region: CASSIDLAGGITDTQYF. The CDR3 region has the DNA TGTGCCAGTAGTATAGATCTGGCGGGAGGTATTACAGATACGCAGTATTTT.

The chain employs TRBV6-1 and TRBJ2-7; no definite D call. Trimming took 8 bases from V and 7 from J, leaving 18 bases between them. This CDR3 has 13 amino acids. Germline V lookup: CDR1 MNHNS, CDR2 SASEGT. CDR3 nucleotides: TGTGCCAGCTGCATCGACCCGCCGCGGGAGCAGTACTTC. This gives the protein CASCIDPPREQYF.

This chain connects TRBV10-3 to TRBJ1-2, with D possibly being TRBD1 (5 bases). Germline V lookup: CDR1 ENHRY, CDR2 SYGVKD. The CDR3 is 12 amino acids. Between the trimmed V and J ends, which lost 4 bases and 3 bases, there was a span of 6 bases. For the CDR3, the DNA is TGTGCCATCAGTGGACAGCACTATGGCTACACCTTC. As protein: CAISGQHYGYTF.

V is TRBV27 and J is TRBJ2-7; TRBD1 is a possible D gene (6 bases). V was shortened by 4 bases and J by 4 bases, with 8 bases between the two germline ends. The CDR3 covers 12 residues. CDR1 and CDR2 from the germline V gene are MNHEY and SMNVEV (reference sequence). As DNA, the CDR3 is TGTGCCAGCAGTTCTCAGGGGTACGAGCAGTACTTC. Residues: CASSSQGYEQYF.

The V gene is TRBV12-5, the J gene TRBJ2-7, with D possibly being TRBD1 (6 bases). V shed 6 bases and J shed 2 bases, with 17 bases lying between them. The germline CDR1 and CDR2 sequences are LGHNT and FRNRAP. The CDR3 consists of 15 residues. CDR3 DNA sequence: TGTGCTAGTGGCGAATCCACAGGGCCCCCCTACGAGCAGTACTTC. It codes for CASGESTGPPYEQYF.

The DNA for the CDR3 is TGTGCCAGCAGTGAAGTAAGGGCGGGTAAAAATGAAAAACTGTTTTTT. Translating it yields CASSEVRAGKNEKLFF. The V and J genes are TRBV2 and TRBJ1-4; D call uncertain. The CDR3 runs to 16 residues. V lost 1 base and J 5 bases, leaving 14 bases between the germline ends. Germline loops: CDR1 SNHLY, CDR2 FYNNEI.

V and J are TRBV18 and TRBJ1-4, with 10 bases identical to TRBD1. This CDR3 is built from 15 residues. The trim removed 3 bases at V and 8 bases at J, leaving 6 bases unmatched. The V gene's germline CDR1 is KGHSH and CDR2 LQKENI. CDR3 in DNA: TGTGCCAGCTCACCTACCAGGGACAGGGGCGAAAAACTGTTTTTT. Translating gives CASSPTRDRGEKLFF.

The J gene is TRBJ2-3, the V gene TRBV6-1; 10 nucleotides line up with TRBD2. V lost 3 bases and J lost 3; bases outside the gene matches: 9. The CDR3 length is 17 residues. Germline lookup yields CDR1 MNHNS and CDR2 SASEGT. CDR3: CASSEARLAGLTDTQYF. CDR3 in DNA: TGTGCCAGCAGTGAGGCTAGACTAGCGGGTCTTACAGATACGCAGTATTTT.

The CDR3 sequence is CASSLGTGGLYEQYF. CDR3 nucleotides: TGTGCCAGCAGCTTAGGGACAGGGGGGTTATACGAGCAGTACTTC. This chain joins TRBV7-2 and TRBJ2-7, with TRBD1 matching over 10 bases. The CDR3 runs 15 residues. Germline CDR1 is SGHTA and CDR2 is FQGNSA. The V segment lost 1 base and the J segment 4 bases; nucleotides outside the gene matches: 4.

The chain uses TRBV9 and TRBJ2-3; the D gene is possibly TRBD1 (6 bases). The germline V gene encodes CDR1 SGDLS and CDR2 YYNGEE. With 3 bases removed from V and 2 bases from J, the gap between germline ends came to 16 bases. CDR3 size: 16 residues. The CDR3 nucleotides are TGTGCCAGCAGCGCGATTAGGGGGTGGTCCACAGATACGCAGTATTTT. Encoded protein: CASSAIRGWSTDTQYF. The variable domain in full, completed from reference TRBV9 and TRBJ2-3, reads DSGVTQTPKHLITATGQRVTLRCSPRSGDLSVYWYQQSLDQGLQFLIQYYNGEERAKGNILERFSAQQFPDLHSELNLSSLELGDSALYFCASSAIRGWSTDTQYFGPGTRLTVL.

The rearrangement joins TRBV23-1 to TRBJ1-4; 10 positions agree with TRBD1. TRBV23-1 is designated an ORF whose function remains uncertain. The junction had 19 bases not matched to a gene; V was cut back by 4 bases and J by 8 bases. This CDR3 has 19 amino acids. The CDR3 spells CASSPMSTTGGKVEEKLFF. DNA for the CDR3: TGCGCCAGCAGTCCGATGTCAACGACAGGGGGCAAGGTGGAAGAAAAACTGTTTTTT.

J is TRBJ2-5 and V is TRBV10-3, with D possibly TRBD2 on 5 matching bases. CDR3 size: 13 residues. Germline CDR1 reads ENHRY; CDR2 reads SYGVKD. The germline V and J ends were trimmed by 5 bases and 9 bases, with 16 bases remaining between them. Here the CDR3 reads CAISTSEGVSQYF. CDR3 bases: TGTGCCATCAGTACTAGTGAGGGAGTGTCCCAGTACTTC.

The chain uses TRBV5-1 and TRBJ2-2; tentatively, D is TRBD1 (6 bases). CDR3 length equals 15 residues. Germline loops: CDR1 SGHRS, CDR2 YFSETQ. V lost 7 bases, J lost 2 bases, and 15 bases lay in between. The CDR3 reads CASGVRDINTGELFF. The CDR3 region has the DNA TGCGCCAGCGGCGTCCGGGACATTAACACCGGGGAGCTGTTTTTT.

The chain uses TRBV7-3 and TRBJ2-6; D may be TRBD1 (6 bases). The CDR3 runs to 17 residues. V dropped 5 bases and J dropped 2 bases, with 16 bases sitting between them. Looked up from germline, CDR1 is SGHTA and CDR2 is FQGTGA. This CDR3 is CASSPRIQGAGANVLTF. CDR3 bases: TGTGCCAGCAGCCCGCGGATACAGGGTGCTGGGGCCAACGTCCTGACTTTC.

The chain employs TRBV5-1 and TRBJ2-3, with D possibly TRBD2 on 5 matching bases. This CDR3 spans 15 amino acids. CDR1 is SGHRS, CDR2 YFSETQ, per germline. Trimming took off 0 bases at V and 5 bases at J, with 13 bases between the two ends. CDR3 region: CASSLEVGAGDTQYF. Here the CDR3 DNA reads TGCGCCAGCAGCTTGGAGGTGGGAGCAGGAGATACGCAGTATTTT.

The genes are TRBV9 and TRBJ2-5, with a possible D match to TRBD2 (5 bases). CDR3 length: 14 residues. V was pared by 0 bases and J by 0 bases, with 6 bases between. In germline, CDR1 is SGDLS, CDR2 YYNGEE. CDR3 DNA: TGTGCCAGCAGCGTAGACGGGAACCAAGAGACCCAGTACTTC. Residues: CASSVDGNQETQYF. The whole variable domain, filled in from reference TRBV9 and TRBJ2-5, reads DSGVTQTPKHLITATGQRVTLRCSPRSGDLSVYWYQQSLDQGLQFLIQYYNGEERAKGNILERFSAQQFPDLHSELNLSSLELGDSALYFCASSVDGNQETQYFGPGTRLLVL.

The CDR3 DNA is TGTGCCAGCAGCTTAGGTGGACAGCGAGGACTAGCGGGAGTTACTGGGGCCAACGTCCTGACTTTC. It translates to CASSLGGQRGLAGVTGANVLTF. The chain combines TRBV7-3 with TRBJ2-6; 13 bases fit TRBD2. Per the germline V gene, CDR1 is SGHTA and CDR2 is FQGTGA. The CDR3 runs 22 residues. V lost 2 bases to trimming and J lost 2 bases; unmatched junction nucleotides: 15.

This sequence joins TRBV28 and TRBJ2-1; 12 bases align to TRBD2. Trimming at V came to 5 bases and at J to 6 bases, leaving 8 bases not matched to a gene. The germline V gene encodes CDR1 MDHEN and CDR2 SYDVKM. This CDR3 region has 16 residues. CDR3 DNA sequence: TGTGCCAGCAGTCCAAGACTAGCGGGAGCCCTCAATGAGCAGTTCTTC. This encodes CASSPRLAGALNEQFF.

The chain carries TRBV5-1 and TRBJ2-3; TRBD2 might be the D (6 bases). V was trimmed by 4 bases and J by 4 bases, leaving 13 bases between them. Germline V gene lookup returns CDR1 SGHRS and CDR2 YFSETQ. CDR3 length equals 14 residues. Here the CDR3 DNA reads TGCGCCAGCAGCGCCCAAGCTAGCGCAGATACGCAGTATTTT. This gives the protein CASSAQASADTQYF. The complete variable domain, with remaining parts taken from reference TRBV5-1 and TRBJ2-3, reads KAGVTQTPRYLIKTRGQQVTLSCSPISGHRSVSWYQQTPGQGLQFLFEYFSETQRNKGNFPGRFSGRQFSNSRSEMNVSTLELGDSALYLCASSAQASADTQYFGPGTRLTVL.